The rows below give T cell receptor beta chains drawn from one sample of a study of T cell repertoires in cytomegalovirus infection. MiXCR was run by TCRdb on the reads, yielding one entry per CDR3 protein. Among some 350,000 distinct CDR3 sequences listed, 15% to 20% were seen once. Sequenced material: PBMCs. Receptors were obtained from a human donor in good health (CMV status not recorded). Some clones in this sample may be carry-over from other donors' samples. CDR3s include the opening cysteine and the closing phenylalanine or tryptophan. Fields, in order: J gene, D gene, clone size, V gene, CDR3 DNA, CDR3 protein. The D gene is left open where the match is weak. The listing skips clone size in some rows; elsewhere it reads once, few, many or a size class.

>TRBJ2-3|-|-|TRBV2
TGTGCCAGCGAGCTTGGGGGTACGCAGTATTTT
CASELGGTQYF
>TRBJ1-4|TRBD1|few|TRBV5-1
TGCGCCAGCAGCTGGGACAGGAGCCAGGCAACTAATGAAAAACTGTTTTTT
CASSWDRSQATNEKLFF
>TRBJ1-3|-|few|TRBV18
TGTGCCAGCTCACCAAGTGGGGACACCTACTCTGGAAACACCATATATTTT
CASSPSGDTYSGNTIYF
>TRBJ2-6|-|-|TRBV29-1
TGCAGCGTTGGGATGGGAGGGGCCAACGTCCTGACTTTC
CSVGMGGANVLTF
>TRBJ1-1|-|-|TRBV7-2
TGTGCCAGCAGACCAATCAGCCACAGGGAGAACACTGAAGCTTTCTTT
CASRPISHRENTEAFF
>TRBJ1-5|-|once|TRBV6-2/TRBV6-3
TGTGCCAGCAGTTACTCGACGGTCCAGCCCCAGCATTTT
CASSYSTVQPQHF
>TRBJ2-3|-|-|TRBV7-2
TGTGCCAGCAGCCAGACTAGTTCGCGTACGCAGTATTTT
CASSQTSSRTQYF
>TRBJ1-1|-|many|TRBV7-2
TGTGCCAGCAGCCGCGACAGTGAAGCTTTCTTT
CASSRDSEAFF
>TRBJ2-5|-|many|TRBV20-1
TGCAGTGCTAGAGATGGCATGGGGGTGTACCAAGAGACCCAGTACTTC
CSARDGMGVYQETQYF
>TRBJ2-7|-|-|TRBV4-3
TGCGCCAGCAGCCAAGACGTCGGACCCAGGGGCTACGAGCAGTACTTC
CASSQDVGPRGYEQYF
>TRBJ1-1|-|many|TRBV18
TGTGCCAGCTCACCACCTCGACAGTACGACACTGAAGCTTTCTTT
CASSPPRQYDTEAFF
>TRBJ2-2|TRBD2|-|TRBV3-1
TGTGCCAGCAGCCACCGGGGGGGCGGTACCGGGGAGCTGTTTTTT
CASSHRGGGTGELFF
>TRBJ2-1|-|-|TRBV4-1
TGCGCCAGCAGCCAAGGGGCCCTCCGGGGGGCAAGCTCCTACAATGAGCAGTTCTTC
CASSQGALRGASSYNEQFF
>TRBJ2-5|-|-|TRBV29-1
TGCAGCGTTGAAGATGGGACCCGTAAGACCCAGTACTTC
CSVEDGTRKTQYF
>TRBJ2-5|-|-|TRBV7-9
TGTGCCAGTTACACTCGTCCAGTGGGAGGACGGGAGACCCAGTACTTC
CASYTRPVGGRETQYF
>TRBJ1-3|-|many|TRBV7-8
TGTGCCAGCAGCTTATTGGGAAACACCATATATTTT
CASSLLGNTIYF
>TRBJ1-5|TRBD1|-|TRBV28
TGTGCCAGCAGTTTTTGGATAAGACAGGGCCTGGCGAGCAATCAGCCCCAGCATTTT
CASSFWIRQGLASNQPQHF
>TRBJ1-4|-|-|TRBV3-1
TGTGCCAGCAGCCCTTATCGGGCAACTAATGAAAAACTGTTTTTT
CASSPYRATNEKLFF
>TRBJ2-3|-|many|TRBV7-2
TGTGCCAGCAGCATGATGGGGGATACGCAGTATTTT
CASSMMGDTQYF
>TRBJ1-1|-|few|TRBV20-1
TGCAGTGCTTGGCCGGGACCCCCCGCCGCCACTGAAGCTTTCTTT
CSAWPGPPAATEAFF